This record concerns one T cell receptor beta chain sequence. What it recognizes is unknown. This entry belongs to a study of OX40 agonist ivuxolimab in advanced cancers. Study-level results: Antigen specificity of clonally expanded peripheral T cells was not established.

Germline CDR1 and CDR2: SGHTA and FQGTGA. After removal of 3 bases from V and 0 bases from J, the junction contained 5 bases not matched to a gene. The CDR3 spans 15 residues. TCRdb's table, derived via immunoSEQ multiplex PCR, lists solely in-frame clones and lacks some. This repertoire shows 75,000 to 95,000 clones, around 85% found once; its top ten account for roughly 0.22%. The TCR sequence derives from an adult with an advanced solid tumor such as melanoma, head and neck, liver or kidney cancer. The chain joins TRBV7-3 to TRBJ2-7; 7 bases map to TRBD2. The sample here was CD4+ or CD8+ T cells sorted from blood, taken in a trial of the OX40 agonist ivuxolimab. CDR3 region: CASSLGGGFSYEQYF. The CDR3 DNA reads TGTGCCAGCAGCTTGGGGGGAGGGTTCTCCTACGAGCAGTACTTC.